The rows below give T cell receptor beta chains drawn from one sample of a study of control samples from healthy donors and cancer patients. Generated by immunoSEQ multiplex PCR, the TCRdb table keeps only in-frame clones and is missing some. This sample yields over 100,000 clones, of which 85% to 90% are seen a single time; about 16% belongs to the top ten. Sequencing used blood. The receptors here all came from a woman between 50 and 59 years old in good health. Each CDR3 is given with its conserved first and last residue. Each record gives: V gene, J gene, clone size, D gene, CDR3 DNA, CDR3 protein. The D gene is left open where the match is weak. Clone size appears in some rows only: once, few, many, or a class for an expanded clone.

v_gene: TRBV5-1; j_gene: TRBJ2-5; abundance: NA; d_gene: TRBD1; CDR3nt: TGCGCCAGCCTAGGGATCGGACAGGGCCTTCAAGAGACCCAGTACTTC; CDR3aa: CASLGIGQGLQETQYF
v_gene: TRBV2; j_gene: TRBJ2-1; abundance: NA; d_gene: TRBD2; CDR3nt: TGTGCCAGCAGTGTGGAACGGGGGGGCCTCGATGAGCAGTTCTTC; CDR3aa: CASSVERGGLDEQFF
v_gene: TRBV18; j_gene: TRBJ1-5; abundance: NA; d_gene: NA; CDR3nt: TGTGCCAGCTCACAGATACCGACAGGTAGCAATCAGCCCCAGCATTTT; CDR3aa: CASSQIPTGSNQPQHF
v_gene: TRBV19; j_gene: TRBJ2-1; abundance: NA; d_gene: TRBD2; CDR3nt: TGTGCCAGTAGGCGGGAGGCCGGGCGTCATGAGCAGTTCTTC; CDR3aa: CASRREAGRHEQFF
v_gene: TRBV24-1; j_gene: TRBJ2-2; abundance: many; d_gene: NA; CDR3nt: TGTGCCACCAGTGGCCATCTAAACACCGGGGAGCTGTTTTTT; CDR3aa: CATSGHLNTGELFF
v_gene: TRBV2; j_gene: TRBJ1-6; abundance: NA; d_gene: NA; CDR3nt: TGTGCCAGCAGGAAGGGCCAAAAAAATTCACCCCTCCACTTT; CDR3aa: CASRKGQKNSPLHF
v_gene: TRBV3-1/TRBV3-2; j_gene: TRBJ2-4; abundance: NA; d_gene: NA; CDR3nt: TGTGCCAGCAGCCAAGAGCGTCCGCTAGCCAAAAACATTCAGTACTTC; CDR3aa: CASSQERPLAKNIQYF
v_gene: TRBV5-1; j_gene: TRBJ2-7; abundance: once; d_gene: TRBD2; CDR3nt: TGCGCCAGCAGCCCCGGGACTAGCGGTACCTACGAGCAGTACTTC; CDR3aa: CASSPGTSGTYEQYF
v_gene: TRBV19; j_gene: TRBJ2-2; abundance: NA; d_gene: TRBD2; CDR3nt: TGTGCCAGTCGCCCCACGGGAGCGGGGTCAGGGGAGCTGTTTTTT; CDR3aa: CASRPTGAGSGELFF
v_gene: TRBV2; j_gene: TRBJ2-5; abundance: once; d_gene: NA; CDR3nt: TGTGCCAGCAGTGAATCTTCACTAGAGCCGACCCAGTACTTC; CDR3aa: CASSESSLEPTQYF
v_gene: TRBV7-9; j_gene: TRBJ1-5; abundance: NA; d_gene: NA; CDR3nt: TGTGCCAGCAGCCCGGACATATGGGGCAATCAGCCCCAGCATTTT; CDR3aa: CASSPDIWGNQPQHF
v_gene: TRBV27; j_gene: TRBJ2-5; abundance: NA; d_gene: NA; CDR3nt: TGTGCCAGCAGTTTATATATAGGACAAGAGACCCAGTACTTC; CDR3aa: CASSLYIGQETQYF
v_gene: TRBV7-6; j_gene: TRBJ2-1; abundance: NA; d_gene: NA; CDR3nt: TGTGCCAGCAGCACCCAGGATGAGGGAGCCATGCCCAATGAGCAGTTCTTC; CDR3aa: CASSTQDEGAMPNEQFF
v_gene: TRBV19; j_gene: TRBJ1-6; abundance: NA; d_gene: NA; CDR3nt: TGTGCCAGTAGTATAGCGGACAGTTTTAATTCACCCCTCCACTTT; CDR3aa: CASSIADSFNSPLHF
v_gene: TRBV4-3; j_gene: TRBJ1-5; abundance: NA; d_gene: NA; CDR3nt: TGCGCCAGCAGTAGGGGTCCGAATCAGCCCCAGCATTTT; CDR3aa: CASSRGPNQPQHF
v_gene: TRBV6-5; j_gene: TRBJ1-5; abundance: NA; d_gene: TRBD1; CDR3nt: TGTGCCAGCAGTCAAACGAGGGGGCGTAAGCCCCAGCATTTT; CDR3aa: CASSQTRGRKPQHF
v_gene: TRBV5-1; j_gene: TRBJ2-3; abundance: NA; d_gene: TRBD1; CDR3nt: TGCGCCAGCAGCCTGACAGGGGGCAACACAGATACGCAGTATTTT; CDR3aa: CASSLTGGNTDTQYF
v_gene: TRBV5-6; j_gene: TRBJ2-1; abundance: NA; d_gene: TRBD2; CDR3nt: TGTGCCAGCAGCTTGAGGGCTAGCGGGGCGTACAATGAGCAGTTCTTC; CDR3aa: CASSLRASGAYNEQFF
v_gene: TRBV5-1; j_gene: TRBJ2-7; abundance: NA; d_gene: NA; CDR3nt: TGCGCCAGCAGATTGAGGCAGGGACGCCTCACCTACGAGCAGTACTTC; CDR3aa: CASRLRQGRLTYEQYF
v_gene: TRBV6-5; j_gene: TRBJ2-3; abundance: NA; d_gene: TRBD2; CDR3nt: TGTGCCAGCAGTTACTCGACTAGCGCGCCAGATACGCAGTATTTT; CDR3aa: CASSYSTSAPDTQYF
v_gene: TRBV12-5; j_gene: TRBJ2-5; abundance: NA; d_gene: NA; CDR3nt: TGTGCTAGTGGTACGGCCCTGGGAGTTGGGACCCAGTACTTC; CDR3aa: CASGTALGVGTQYF
v_gene: TRBV29-1; j_gene: TRBJ2-5; abundance: NA; d_gene: TRBD1; CDR3nt: TGCAGCGTTGGTGGAGGCAGGGGGAGAGAGACCCAGTACTTC; CDR3aa: CSVGGGRGRETQYF
v_gene: TRBV19; j_gene: TRBJ2-1; abundance: NA; d_gene: TRBD2; CDR3nt: TGTGCCAGTAGTCCACTTCCCCCGCAACTAGCGGGAGAAGGGGATGAGCAGTTCTTC; CDR3aa: CASSPLPPQLAGEGDEQFF
v_gene: TRBV14; j_gene: TRBJ2-2; abundance: NA; d_gene: NA; CDR3nt: TGTGCCAGCAGCCAAGCCCGGGGAGGCTGGACCGGGGAGCTGTTTTTT; CDR3aa: CASSQARGGWTGELFF
v_gene: TRBV27; j_gene: TRBJ1-5; abundance: NA; d_gene: NA; CDR3nt: TGTGCCAGCAGCGGCACAGGTGCTAGCAATCAGCCCCAGCATTTT; CDR3aa: CASSGTGASNQPQHF
v_gene: TRBV11-2; j_gene: TRBJ2-1; abundance: few; d_gene: NA; CDR3nt: TGTGCCAGCGGAAACGTTGGGTACAGTGAGCAGTTCTTC; CDR3aa: CASGNVGYSEQFF
v_gene: TRBV6-5; j_gene: TRBJ1-1; abundance: NA; d_gene: NA; CDR3nt: TGTGCCAGCACCCAAGGAAAGGGATCGAACACTGAAGCTTTCTTT; CDR3aa: CASTQGKGSNTEAFF
v_gene: TRBV7-9; j_gene: TRBJ2-7; abundance: NA; d_gene: NA; CDR3nt: TGTGCCAGCAGCGTTCCTGTCGAGCAGTACTTC; CDR3aa: CASSVPVEQYF